A single sample is the source of the 20 T cell receptor beta chains below, sequenced in a study of CXCR3-negative and CXCR3-positive naive CD8 T cells. General study results and limits: The study found more hydrophobic TRB CDR3s in CXCR3-positive naive cells than in CXCR3-negative naive cells.

Through 5' RACE with UMI labels, the TRB cDNA libraries were prepared. TCRdb re-called the 5' RACE reads and catalogs CDR3 proteins one per entry, DNA excluded. Its listing shows 120,000 to 150,000 distinct CDR3 sequences. Their cognate antigens are unknown. Sequencing input: naive CXCR3+ CD8+ T cells from blood. Indicated subset: CD45RO-CCR7+CD27+CD95- naive CD8+ T cells expressing CXCR3 (TNR3+). Receptors were obtained from a human donor in good health. Some clones in this sample may be carry-over from other donors' samples.

The rearrangement joins TRBV20-1 to TRBJ2-4. Germline V gene lookup returns CDR1 DFQATT and CDR2 SNEGSKA (reference sequence). This CDR3 has 14 residues. CDR3 in amino acids: CSAMEIEAKNIQYF.

The V call is TRBV19, the J call TRBJ2-2; TCRdb gives TRBD2 as the D gene, but with no DNA this cannot be confirmed. This CDR3 contains 16 residues. Germline lookup yields CDR1 LNHDA and CDR2 SQIVND (reference sequence). The CDR3 spells CASSIDLGLAPGELFF. Complete variable domain (other parts from reference TRBV19 and TRBJ2-2): DGGITQSPKYLFRKEGQNVTLSCEQNLNHDAMYWYRQDPGQGLRLIYYSQIVNDFQKGDIAEGYSVSREKKESFPLTVTSAQKNPTAFYLCASSIDLGLAPGELFFGEGSRLTVL.

This chain joins TRBV3-1 and TRBJ1-1. This CDR3 has 12 residues. The germline gives CDR1 LGHDT, CDR2 YNNKEL (reference sequence). CDR3 in amino acids: CASSRLKTEAFF.

The chain has TRBV5-1 and TRBJ1-1; as DNA is missing, the TRBD1 call by TCRdb cannot be tested. The CDR3 extends over 16 amino acids. CDR1 SGHRS and CDR2 YFSETQ come from the germline V gene. The CDR3 loop reads CASSSTGGTMNTEAFF.

The chain recombines TRBV28 with TRBJ2-7; TCRdb's D gene call, TRBD2, goes unchecked for lack of DNA. This CDR3 has 15 residues. The germline gives CDR1 MDHEN, CDR2 SYDVKM. CDR3 residues: CASRTKGRLSYEQYF.

J is TRBJ1-1 and V is TRBV19; the TRBD1 assignment by TCRdb is unverifiable without DNA. Looked up from germline, CDR1 is LNHDA and CDR2 is SQIVND (reference sequence). The CDR3 is 15 residues long. CDR3 region: CASLWTGGVNTEAFF.

This chain uses TRBV11-3 with TRBJ1-1; TCRdb selects TRBD1, and the lack of DNA leaves this call unchecked. Germline V gives CDR1 SGHNT, CDR2 YENEEA. CDR3 length equals 15 residues. This CDR3 reads CASSLGGQMNTEAFF.

V and J are TRBV6-5 and TRBJ2-7; the TRBD2 assignment by TCRdb is unverifiable without DNA. This CDR3 is built from 18 residues. CDR1 MNHEY and CDR2 SVGAGI come from the germline V gene. The CDR3 loop is CASTNAGLAGGSSYEQYF.

The genes are TRBV20-1 and TRBJ2-7; there is no DNA to check the TCRdb D call of TRBD1. This CDR3 has 11 residues. Germline V lookup: CDR1 DFQATT, CDR2 SNEGSKA (reference sequence). The CDR3 protein is CSAPRGYEQYF.

This chain connects TRBV27 to TRBJ1-4; the TCRdb D gene call, TRBD1, has no DNA to confirm it. The CDR3 length is 15 residues. Germline loops: CDR1 MNHEY, CDR2 SMNVEV (reference sequence). CDR3 loop: CASSPIGTHNEKLFF.

The chain couples TRBV7-7 to TRBJ2-7; as DNA is missing, the TRBD1 call by TCRdb cannot be tested. In germline, CDR1 is SSHAT, CDR2 FNYEAQ (reference sequence). This CDR3 contains 13 residues. The CDR3 is CASSSGRGYEQYF.

V usage is TRBV3-1 and J usage is TRBJ2-2; TCRdb lists TRBD2, though no DNA is available to test this call. Germline CDR1 is LGHDT and CDR2 is YNNKEL (reference sequence). The CDR3 loop spans 15 amino acids. CDR3 in amino acids: CASNQVAGFVGELFF.

The J gene is TRBJ1-1, the V gene TRBV29-1; there is no DNA to check the TCRdb D call of TRBD1. The length of the CDR3 is 12 residues. The germline CDR1 and CDR2 sequences are SQVTM and ANQGSEA. This chain's CDR3 is CSAFLAGTEAFF.

The V and J genes are TRBV21-1 and TRBJ1-1; as DNA is missing, the TRBD1 call by TCRdb cannot be tested. TRBV21-1 is listed as a pseudogene. This CDR3 region has 17 residues. The CDR3 loop reads CASRKRGGDTRNTEAFF.

J is TRBJ2-5 and V is TRBV2; there is no DNA to check the TCRdb D call of TRBD1. Looked up from germline, CDR1 is SNHLY and CDR2 is FYNNEI. There are 15 residues in the CDR3. CDR3 sequence reads: CANEMTGGSGRTQYF.

The V and J genes are TRBV4-1 and TRBJ2-1; the D call of TRBD2 rests on TCRdb alone, since no DNA is present to check it. Per the germline V gene, CDR1 is MGHRA and CDR2 is YSYEKL. CDR3 length: 15 residues. CDR3 region: CASSHGLAGGGEQFF.

The chain couples TRBV19 to TRBJ2-7; without DNA, the TCRdb call of TRBD1 cannot be checked. Per the germline V gene, CDR1 is LNHDA and CDR2 is SQIVND (reference sequence). There are 14 residues in the CDR3. CDR3: CASSPRDRSYEQYF.

V usage is TRBV20-1 and J usage is TRBJ2-7; TCRdb's D call of TRBD2 is untestable without DNA. There are 16 residues in the CDR3. Germline CDR1 reads DFQATT; CDR2 reads SNEGSKA (reference sequence). The CDR3 reads CSARPLDAGLVYEQYF.

The rearrangement uses TRBV10-2 and TRBJ2-1; TCRdb proposes TRBD1, but this gene call is untestable without DNA. CDR1 WSHSY and CDR2 SAAADI come from the germline V gene. This CDR3 has 15 amino acids. The CDR3: CASIGSGSSYNEQFF.

V and J are TRBV28 and TRBJ2-2; without DNA, the TCRdb call of TRBD1 cannot be checked. Germline V CDR1 and CDR2: MDHEN, SYDVKM. CDR3 length: 11 residues. CDR3 sequence: CATGGGGELFF.